Sequencing of this T cell receptor (beta chain) was carried out in a study of blood T cell repertoires in COVID-19. The assay was immunoSEQ multiplex PCR, and TCRdb's table has in-frame clones only and misses some. Counted here are 250,000 to 300,000 clones, approximately 88% occurring once; the ten biggest clones make up approximately 1%. The ends were cut back, 1 base at V and 7 bases at J, with 11 bases in the middle. Germline loops: CDR1 MGHDK, CDR2 SYGVNS. The CDR3 is 14 amino acids. Two negative PCRs, clearance, or symptom resolution characterized the recovered Cohort 3 donors. This sequence originates from a woman between 25 and 40 years old who had recovered from COVID-19. The material sequenced was PBMCs or T cells enriched from blood (not recorded which). J is TRBJ1-5 and V is TRBV25-1; no clear D gene. The CDR3 DNA is TGTGCCAGCAGTGAATGGGAGGGCGGACAGCCCCAGCATTTT. Translating gives CASSEWEGGQPQHF.